These 18 T cell receptor beta chains were all obtained from the same sample, sequenced in a study of blood T cell repertoires in COVID-19. The repertoire was sequenced with immunoSEQ multiplex PCR; TCRdb's copy has only in-frame clones and lacks some. Counted here are 80,000 to 95,000 clones, around 85% occurring once; the ten biggest clones make up around 12%. Material: peripheral blood. All receptors derive from a human donor in a cohort sampled during active COVID-19.

The rearrangement joins TRBV5-1 to TRBJ2-5; 7 bases map to TRBD2. The CDR3 has 14 amino acids. Germline V CDR1 and CDR2: SGHRS, YFSETQ. With V trimmed by 5 bases and J by 5 bases, 9 bases remained unmatched. DNA for the CDR3: TGCGCCAGCAGGATTACTAGCGTGGATGAGACCCAGTACTTC. Translation gives CASRITSVDETQYF.

The chain combines TRBV6-1 with TRBJ1-2; 12 bases line up with TRBD1. CDR3 length: 16 residues. The germline V gene encodes CDR1 MNHNS and CDR2 SASEGT. Trimming took 3 bases from V and 9 from J; bases not matched to a gene: 11. CDR3 sequence reads: CASSDPGQGARGSYTF. The CDR3, as DNA: TGTGCCAGCAGTGACCCGGGACAGGGGGCGCGGGGAAGCTACACCTTC.

As concerns this clone: Other nucleotide sequences in the sample specify the same CDR3. This rearrangement joins TRBV7-2 to TRBJ1-6, with D unresolved. CDR3 size: 14 residues. V gave up 0 bases and J gave up 5 bases, with 5 bases separating them. Per the germline V gene, CDR1 is SGHTA and CDR2 is FQGNSA. CDR3 sequence (DNA): TGTGCCAGCAGCTTAGCGAGGGATAATTCACCCCTCCACTTT. The encoded protein is CASSLARDNSPLHF.

The chain links TRBV19 to TRBJ1-5, with D possibly matching TRBD1 (6 bases). The CDR3 is made up of 13 amino acids. V lost 8 bases to trimming and J lost 8 bases, with 16 bases between them. Germline values: CDR1 LNHDA, CDR2 SQIVND (reference sequence). CDR3 loop: CASRRDILEPQHF. The CDR3 coding sequence is TGTGCCAGTCGCCGGGACATCTTAGAGCCCCAGCATTTT.

This chain joins TRBV11-3 and TRBJ2-7, with D uncertain. Germline V gene lookup returns CDR1 SGHNT and CDR2 YENEEA. The CDR3 is 13 amino acids. The germline V and J ends were trimmed by 1 base and 3 bases, with 7 bases remaining between them. In nucleotides, the CDR3 is TGTGCCAGCAGCTTAGGCCAGAACTACGAGCAGTACTTC. Its protein product is CASSLGQNYEQYF.

This rearrangement joins TRBV4-3 to TRBJ2-3; 10 bases match TRBD2. There are 19 residues in the CDR3. Germline CDR1 LGHNA, CDR2 YSLEER. V lost 1 base, J lost 0 bases, and 10 bases stayed unmatched. The CDR3 coding sequence is TGCGCCAGCAGCCAAGGTCCCGGTAGCGGGAGGAGGAGCACAGATACGCAGTATTTT. Its translation: CASSQGPGSGRRSTDTQYF.

The sample holds a few counts of this clone. V gene TRBV7-2 combines with J gene TRBJ1-1, with TRBD1 as a possible D gene (5 bases). Germline CDR1 reads SGHTA; CDR2 reads FQGNSA. V gave up 4 bases and J gave up 1 base, with 7 bases separating them. This CDR3 is built from 13 residues. Written as DNA, the CDR3 is TGTGCCAGCAGCTACGACAGGAACACTGAAGCTTTCTTT. This translates into CASSYDRNTEAFF.

Worth noting for this clone: At one of its ends the junction is not consistent with the germline gene, which may arise from a read error. The chain is built from TRBV7-7 and TRBJ2-1; D gene ambiguous. Germline V gene data show CDR1 as SSHAT and CDR2 as FNYEAQ (reference sequence). There are 16 residues in the CDR3. Here the CDR3 DNA reads TGTGCTAGCAGCCCGCTCCGAGCGCCGGACTACAATGAGCAGTTCTTC. Protein sequence: CASSPLRAPDYNEQFF.

The chain is built from TRBV6-2 or TRBV6-3 and TRBJ2-5, with TRBD2 matching 8 bases. The CDR3 has 18 amino acids. Trimming cost V 2 bases and J 0 bases; bases outside gene matches: 11. Germline CDR1 and CDR2: MNHEY and SVGEGT. This CDR3 is CASSYRLVAGLDQETQYF. The CDR3 DNA reads as TGTGCCAGCAGTTACCGGCTTGTAGCGGGGTTAGACCAAGAGACCCAGTACTTC.

There are a few counts of this clone. V and J are TRBV6-5 and TRBJ2-7; 8 bases agree with TRBD2. The length of the CDR3 is 16 residues. With 1 base clipped from V and 6 bases from J, the junction kept 11 bases outside the gene matches. Germline CDR1 and CDR2: MNHEY and SVGAGI. CDR3 in amino acids: CASSYWRGALQGEQYF. The CDR3 nucleotides are TGTGCCAGCAGTTACTGGCGGGGGGCCCTACAGGGCGAGCAGTACTTC.

The chain employs TRBV30 and TRBJ1-2, with 7 bases fitting TRBD1. The CDR3 runs to 12 residues. V was pared by 5 bases and J by 3 bases, with 3 bases of the junction left unmatched. Germline assignment: CDR1 GTSNPN and CDR2 SVGIG (reference sequence). This CDR3 is CAWEGGDYGYTF. The CDR3 bases are TGTGCCTGGGAAGGGGGCGACTATGGCTACACCTTC.

The chain combines TRBV11-2 with TRBJ1-1; 7 bases fit TRBD1. Germline loops: CDR1 SGHAT, CDR2 FQNNGV. There are 13 residues in the CDR3. Trimming cost V 0 bases and J 6 bases; bases outside gene matches: 1. The CDR3 sequence: CASSLDRGAEAFF. CDR3 nucleotide sequence: TGTGCCAGCAGCTTAGACAGGGGGGCTGAAGCTTTCTTT.

The V gene is TRBV7-8, the J gene TRBJ2-3, with a tentative D call TRBD1 (5 bases). Germline V gene sequence: CDR1 SGHVS, CDR2 FQNEAQ. V was trimmed by 5 bases and J by 4 bases, leaving 19 bases between them. This CDR3 comprises 16 residues. CDR3 DNA sequence: TGTGCCAGCAGCCCAAGTCGACGGACAAAGGCAGATACGCAGTATTTT. This sequence encodes CASSPSRRTKADTQYF.

The rearrangement uses TRBV25-1 and TRBJ1-4; D not resolved. V was clipped by 7 bases and J by 7 bases, with 10 bases between them. From germline, CDR1 is MGHDK and CDR2 SYGVNS. There are 12 residues in the CDR3. In DNA form, the CDR3 reads TGTGCCAGCACGGGATGGAGTGAAAAACTGTTTTTT. Translated: CASTGWSEKLFF.

The chain has TRBV27 and TRBJ1-2; 7 bases agree with TRBD1. CDR1 and CDR2 (germline): MNHEY, SMNVEV (reference sequence). The CDR3 is 15 residues long. Trimming removed 5 bases from V and 2 bases from J; junction bases left unmatched: 8. CDR3 amino acids: CASSTRDSENYGYTF. CDR3 bases: TGTGCCAGCAGTACGCGGGACAGTGAAAACTATGGCTACACCTTC.

Notes on this clone: The same CDR3 also results from other DNA sequences found in this sample. V is TRBV6-2 or TRBV6-3 and J is TRBJ1-1; no reliable D call. Germline V CDR1 and CDR2: MNHEY, SVGEGT. Trimming left V 3 bases short and J 1 base short, with 6 bases between. CDR3 length: 13 residues. This chain's CDR3 is CASSYRGNTEAFF. The DNA of the CDR3 is TGTGCCAGCAGTTATCGGGGGAACACTGAAGCTTTCTTT.

J is TRBJ2-5 and V is TRBV6-2 or TRBV6-3; tentatively, D is TRBD1 (6 bases). This CDR3 spans 15 amino acids. Germline V gene lookup returns CDR1 MNHEY and CDR2 SVGEGT. V was cut by 5 bases and J by 4 bases, with 17 bases left in between. Here the CDR3 DNA reads TGTGCCAGCAGTCATCTCACAGGGAGAGGAGAGACCCAGTACTTC. Translated, it gives CASSHLTGRGETQYF.

CDR3 region: CASSIDRGAGNTIYF. CDR3 nucleotide sequence: TGTGCCAGCAGCATAGACAGGGGAGCTGGAAACACCATATATTTT. V is TRBV9 and J is TRBJ1-3, with TRBD1 matching over 8 bases. This CDR3 is built from 15 residues. V gave up 4 bases and J gave up 2 bases; unmatched junction bases: 5. Germline CDR1 reads SGDLS; CDR2 reads YYNGEE.